The 18 T cell receptor beta chains below all came from one sample that was sequenced in a study of T cells in Graves' hyperthyroidism and ophthalmopathy. Using RNA transcripts as the source, TCR beta CDR3 regions were amplified. Initially, a first-round RT-PCR of the TCR CDR3 employed the HTBI primer set. TCRdb passed the multiplex PCR reads through MiXCR, listing each CDR3 protein once. In the table there are about 350,000 distinct CDR3 sequences, about 15% of which are singletons. The sequencing sample was made of blood. These TCRs come from a woman aged 25 to 45 with Graves' hyperthyroidism.

This chain connects TRBV3-1 to TRBJ2-6; weak D call: TRBD1 (6 bases). CDR1 and CDR2 from the germline V gene are LGHDT and YNNKEL (reference sequence). With 4 bases removed from V and 4 bases from J, the gap between germline ends came to 17 bases. The CDR3 loop spans 17 amino acids. The CDR3: CASSLRKQGRGANVLTF. The CDR3 nucleotides read TGTGCCAGCAGCCTCCGAAAACAGGGCAGGGGGGCCAACGTCCTGACTTTC.

This clonotype was found many times. V and J are TRBV28 and TRBJ1-5; 9 bases fit TRBD1. CDR1 and CDR2 from the germline V gene are MDHEN and SYDVKM. CDR3 length: 17 amino acids. V shed 6 bases and J 1 base; nucleotides not matched to a gene: 10. The CDR3: CASSPGTGKPSNQPQHF. The DNA for the CDR3 is TGTGCCAGCAGCCCCGGGACAGGGAAGCCAAGCAATCAGCCCCAGCATTTT.

The chain recombines TRBV28 with TRBJ1-1; perhaps TRBD1 as D (5 bases). With 3 bases removed from V and 12 bases from J, the gap between germline ends came to 14 bases. This CDR3 contains 12 residues. In germline, CDR1 is MDHEN, CDR2 SYDVKM. CDR3 loop: CASSFSGSGTFF. In DNA form, the CDR3 reads TGTGCCAGCAGTTTCTCAGGGTCTGGGACTTTCTTT.

This clonotype was found many times. The rearrangement joins TRBV7-8 to TRBJ2-1; a weak D match, TRBD2 (5 bases). Per germline, CDR1 SGHVS and CDR2 FQNEAQ. V was shortened by 5 bases and J by 7 bases, with 18 bases between the two germline ends. CDR3 length equals 15 residues. The CDR3 is CASSAQTRLRNEQFF. The CDR3 DNA is TGTGCCAGCAGCGCGCAAACTAGGTTAAGGAATGAGCAGTTCTTC.

In its sample, this clonotype was seen a few times. For the CDR3, the DNA is TGCAGTGCTAGACTCCGGGACGGCACAGATACGCAGTATTTT. It codes for CSARLRDGTDTQYF. The J gene is TRBJ2-3, the V gene TRBV20-1, with D perhaps TRBD1 or TRBD2 (5 bases each). CDR3 size: 14 residues. V gave up 2 bases and J gave up 1 base, with 10 bases separating them. Germline V gene data show CDR1 as DFQATT and CDR2 as SNEGSKA (reference sequence).

This clonotype was seen many times. The chain couples TRBV6-1 to TRBJ2-2, with no clear D. Germline-derived CDR1 and CDR2 are MNHNS and SASEGT. The CDR3 consists of 12 residues. The V end was cut by 7 bases, the J end by 5 bases, with 8 bases between. In DNA, the CDR3 is TGTGCCAGCACCTCGGATACCGGGGAGCTGTTTTTT. Protein product: CASTSDTGELFF.

This clonotype was seen more than once but under ten times. The chain joins TRBV29-1 to TRBJ2-2; D is undetermined. Germline V gene data show CDR1 as SQVTM and CDR2 as ANQGSEA. The V end was cut by 3 bases, the J end by 3 bases, with 8 bases between. The CDR3 is made up of 13 amino acids. The chain's CDR3 is CSVDWADTGELFF. Written as DNA, the CDR3 is TGCAGCGTTGACTGGGCTGACACCGGGGAGCTGTTTTTT.

V usage is TRBV6-1 and J usage is TRBJ2-7, with TRBD2 identical over 7 bases. The junction had 10 bases not matched to a gene; V was cut back by 5 bases and J by 0 bases. Germline assignment: CDR1 MNHNS and CDR2 SASEGT. The CDR3 is made up of 16 amino acids. The CDR3 coding sequence is TGTGCCAGCAGTATACACGGAACTAGCGCCTCCTACGAGCAGTACTTC. It translates to CASSIHGTSASYEQYF.

In its sample, this clonotype was seen many times. This chain joins TRBV29-1 and TRBJ2-5; D perhaps matches TRBD1 (6 bases). The CDR3 has 13 amino acids. V was shortened by 1 base and J by 1 base, with 7 bases between the two germline ends. Germline-derived CDR1 and CDR2 are SQVTM and ANQGSEA. This chain's CDR3 is CSVEGDIQETQYF. The CDR3 DNA is TGCAGCGTTGAAGGGGACATCCAAGAGACCCAGTACTTC.

This chain joins TRBV10-3 and TRBJ2-7, with D tentatively TRBD2 (6 bases). This CDR3 is built from 16 residues. The ends were cut back, 2 bases at V and 0 bases at J, with 14 bases in the middle. CDR1 and CDR2 (germline): ENHRY, SYGVKD. The CDR3: CAISEPTSSSSYEQYF. The CDR3 coding sequence is TGTGCCATCAGTGAGCCTACTAGCAGCAGCTCCTACGAGCAGTACTTC.

This clonotype was detected a few times. V and J are TRBV7-8 and TRBJ2-5; no firm D call. Trimming removed 4 bases at V and 5 bases at J, with 14 bases between. The CDR3 extends over 14 amino acids. From germline, CDR1 is SGHVS and CDR2 FQNEAQ. The CDR3 loop is CASSSPIDKETQYF. CDR3 bases: TGTGCCAGCAGCTCGCCTATTGACAAGGAGACCCAGTACTTC.

This clonotype was recorded at least ten times. The V gene is TRBV5-1, the J gene TRBJ2-3; perhaps TRBD2 as D (6 bases). The CDR3 has 15 amino acids. Germline CDR1 reads SGHRS; CDR2 reads YFSETQ. V gave up 3 bases and J gave up 4 bases, with 15 bases separating them. The CDR3 region is CASSWRGLNADTQYF. The CDR3 coding sequence is TGCGCCAGCAGCTGGAGGGGTCTTAATGCAGATACGCAGTATTTT.

This clonotype showed up many times. J is TRBJ2-7 and V is TRBV11-2; 7 bases match TRBD2. The length of the CDR3 is 16 residues. Germline CDR1 and CDR2: SGHAT and FQNNGV. J was trimmed by 4 bases and V by 2 bases; bases with no gene match: 11. The CDR3 DNA follows: TGTGCCAGCAGCTTAAGCCCGTGGAGCGGGACTTACGAGCAGTACTTC. Translating gives CASSLSPWSGTYEQYF. Together with reference TRBV11-2 and TRBJ2-7, the CDR3 gives the full variable domain: EAGVAQSPRYKIIEKRQSVAFWCNPISGHATLYWYQQILGQGPKLLIQFQNNGVVDDSQLPKDRFSAERLKGVDSTLKIQPAKLEDSAVYLCASSLSPWSGTYEQYFGPGTRLTVT.

V and J are TRBV4-1 and TRBJ1-6, with 7 bases fitting TRBD1. V gave up 4 bases and J gave up 7 bases; unmatched junction bases: 7. This CDR3 comprises 15 residues. In germline, CDR1 is MGHRA, CDR2 YSYEKL. The CDR3 sequence is CASSPRDSENSPLHF. DNA of the CDR3: TGCGCCAGCAGCCCCCGGGACAGCGAAAATTCACCCCTCCACTTT.

This clonotype was observed at least ten times. The J gene is TRBJ2-1, the V gene TRBV30; no firm D call. Between the trimmed V and J ends, which lost 2 bases and 5 bases, there was a span of 7 bases. CDR1 is GTSNPN and CDR2 is SVGIG in the germline V gene (reference sequence). The CDR3 loop spans 12 amino acids. The CDR3 DNA follows: TGTGCCTGGAGTCAATTTGACAATGAGCAGTTCTTC. Translated: CAWSQFDNEQFF.

This chain links TRBV5-8 with TRBJ2-1; D gene uncertain. In germline, CDR1 is SGHTS, CDR2 YDEGEE. Trimming shortened V by 3 bases and J by 12 bases, and 10 bases separated the two germline ends. The CDR3 length is 11 residues. This CDR3 reads CASSSSATQFF. The CDR3, as DNA: TGTGCCAGCAGCTCGAGTGCTACGCAGTTCTTC.

The J gene is TRBJ1-1, the V gene TRBV20-1; TRBD1 is a possible D gene (5 bases). The CDR3 is 11 residues long. Deletions cut 4 bases from V and 6 bases from J, with 9 bases between. Germline V gene data show CDR1 as DFQATT and CDR2 as SNEGSKA (reference sequence). CDR3 sequence reads: CSAKGYPEAFF. CDR3 nucleotide sequence: TGCAGTGCTAAGGGGTACCCTGAAGCTTTCTTT.

In its sample, this clonotype was seen a few times. The J gene is TRBJ2-7, the V gene TRBV29-1; tentatively, D is TRBD1 or TRBD2 (5 bases each). The CDR3 sequence is 11 residues long. The V end lost 6 bases, the J end lost 4 bases, and 10 bases lay between the germline ends. Germline V gene sequence: CDR1 SQVTM, CDR2 ANQGSEA. CDR3 nucleotides: TGCAGCGTCCGGGGCTCGTACGAGCAGTACTTC. Protein product: CSVRGSYEQYF.